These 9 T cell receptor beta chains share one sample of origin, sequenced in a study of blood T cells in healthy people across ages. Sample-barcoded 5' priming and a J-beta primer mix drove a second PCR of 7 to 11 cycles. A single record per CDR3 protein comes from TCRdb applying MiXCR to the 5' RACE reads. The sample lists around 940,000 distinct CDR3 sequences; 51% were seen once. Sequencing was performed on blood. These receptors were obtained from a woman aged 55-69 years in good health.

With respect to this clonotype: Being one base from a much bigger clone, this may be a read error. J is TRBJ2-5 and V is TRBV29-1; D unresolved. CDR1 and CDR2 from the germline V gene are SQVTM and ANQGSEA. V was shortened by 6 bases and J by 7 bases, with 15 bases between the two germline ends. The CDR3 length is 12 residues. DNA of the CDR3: TGCAGCGTAGACACCTATGGTGGGACCCAGTACTTC. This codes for CSVDTYGGTQYF.

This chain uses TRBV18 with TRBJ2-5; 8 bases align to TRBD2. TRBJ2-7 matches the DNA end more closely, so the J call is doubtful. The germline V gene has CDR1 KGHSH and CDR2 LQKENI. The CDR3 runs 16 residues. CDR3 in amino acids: CASSPPAGGKGNEQYF. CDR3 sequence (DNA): TGTGCCAGCTCACCACCGGCGGGAGGTAAAGGAAACGAGCAGTACTTC.

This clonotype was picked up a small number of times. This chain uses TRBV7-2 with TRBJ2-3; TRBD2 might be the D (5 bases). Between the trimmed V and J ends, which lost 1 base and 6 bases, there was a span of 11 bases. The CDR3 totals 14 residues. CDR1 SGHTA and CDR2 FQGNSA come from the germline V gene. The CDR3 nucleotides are TGTGCCAGCAGCTTAGTTAGGACTCGCGATACGCAGTATTTT. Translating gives CASSLVRTRDTQYF.

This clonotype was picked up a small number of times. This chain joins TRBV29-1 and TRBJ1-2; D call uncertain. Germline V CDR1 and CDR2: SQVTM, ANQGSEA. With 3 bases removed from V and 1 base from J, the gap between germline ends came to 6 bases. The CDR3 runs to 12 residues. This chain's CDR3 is CSVEGFNYGYTF. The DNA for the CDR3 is TGCAGCGTTGAGGGGTTTAACTATGGCTACACCTTC.

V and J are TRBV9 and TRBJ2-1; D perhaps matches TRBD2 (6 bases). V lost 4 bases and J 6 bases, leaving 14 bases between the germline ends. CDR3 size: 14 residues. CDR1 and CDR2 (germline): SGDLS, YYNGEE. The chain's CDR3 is CASSSAGLPNEQFF. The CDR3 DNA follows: TGTGCCAGCAGCTCCGCGGGACTCCCCAATGAGCAGTTCTTC.

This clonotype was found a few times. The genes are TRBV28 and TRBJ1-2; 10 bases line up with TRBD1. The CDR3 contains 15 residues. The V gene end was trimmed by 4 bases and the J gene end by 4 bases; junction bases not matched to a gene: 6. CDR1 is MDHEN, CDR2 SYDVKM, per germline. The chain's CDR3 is CASSSTGTGAYGYTF. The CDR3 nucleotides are TGTGCCAGCAGTTCGACCGGGACAGGGGCCTATGGCTACACCTTC.

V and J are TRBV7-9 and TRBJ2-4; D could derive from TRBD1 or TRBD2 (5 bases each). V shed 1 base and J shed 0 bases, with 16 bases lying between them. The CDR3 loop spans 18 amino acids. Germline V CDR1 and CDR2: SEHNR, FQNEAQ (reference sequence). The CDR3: CASSLGDGLAGAKNIQYF. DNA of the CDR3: TGTGCCAGCAGCTTAGGGGACGGGCTAGCAGGAGCCAAAAACATTCAGTACTTC. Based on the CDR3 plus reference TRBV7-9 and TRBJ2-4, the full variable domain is DTGVSQNPRHKITKRGQNVTFRCDPISEHNRLYWYRQTLGQGPEFLTYFQNEAQLEKSRLLSDRFSAERPKGSFSTLEIQRTEQGDSAMYLCASSLGDGLAGAKNIQYFGAGTRLSVL.

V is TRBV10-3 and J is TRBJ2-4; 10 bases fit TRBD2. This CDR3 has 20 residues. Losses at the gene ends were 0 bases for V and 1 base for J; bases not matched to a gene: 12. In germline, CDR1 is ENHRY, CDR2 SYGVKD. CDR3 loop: CAISESPLAGISWAKNIQYF. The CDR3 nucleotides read TGTGCCATCAGTGAGTCGCCACTAGCGGGAATCAGTTGGGCCAAAAACATTCAGTACTTC.

The CDR3 sequence: CASRKGGPNQPQHF. CDR3 sequence (DNA): TGTGCCAGCAGGAAAGGGGGCCCCAATCAGCCCCAGCATTTT. The rearrangement joins TRBV12-3 or TRBV12-4 to TRBJ1-5, with 7 bases fitting TRBD1. J lost 3 bases, V lost 6 bases, and 5 bases had no gene match. The CDR3 is 14 amino acids.